A single count supports the clone carrying this T cell receptor (beta chain). The data derive from a study of blood T cell repertoires in COVID-19. Study-wide context: Acute and convalescent COVID-19 samples came from the United States, Italy and Spain. The cDNA or gDNA used as material had been derived from T cells, B-cell-depleted T cells, or PBMCs.

There are 13 residues in the CDR3. Between the trimmed V and J ends, which lost 4 bases and 5 bases, there was a span of 12 bases. The germline CDR1 and CDR2 sequences are SGHAT and FQNNGV. Per the original data handling: Amplification of reference gene primers provided the estimated nucleated cell counts. TCRdb's copy holds only in-frame clones and misses some; the assay was immunoSEQ multiplex PCR. The D gene and trimming were derived from the DNA, and the V and J assignments and clone size from that table. The table lists 200,000 to 300,000 clones, 65% to 85% of them singletons, with more than 5.5% in the top ten.

The sample comprised peripheral blood. This receptor was taken from a human donor in a cohort sampled during active COVID-19. This chain joins TRBV11-2 and TRBJ2-7; D is possibly TRBD2 (7 bases). CDR3 DNA sequence: TGTGCCAGCAGCTATGACGGGGGGCACGAGCAGTACTTC. Its protein product is CASSYDGGHEQYF. Supplemented by reference TRBV11-2 and TRBJ2-7, the full variable domain reads EAGVAQSPRYKIIEKRQSVAFWCNPISGHATLYWYQQILGQGPKLLIQFQNNGVVDDSQLPKDRFSAERLKGVDSTLKIQPAKLEDSAVYLCASSYDGGHEQYFGPGTRLTVT.